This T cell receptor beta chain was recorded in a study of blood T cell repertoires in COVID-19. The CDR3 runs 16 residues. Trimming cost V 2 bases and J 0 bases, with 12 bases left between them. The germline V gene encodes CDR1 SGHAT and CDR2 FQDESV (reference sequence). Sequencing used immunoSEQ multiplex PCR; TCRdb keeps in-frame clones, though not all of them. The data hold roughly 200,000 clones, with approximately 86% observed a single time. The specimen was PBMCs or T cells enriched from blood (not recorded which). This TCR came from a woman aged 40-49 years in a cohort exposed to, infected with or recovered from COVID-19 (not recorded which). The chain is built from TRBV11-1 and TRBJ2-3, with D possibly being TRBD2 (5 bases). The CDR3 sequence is CASSLRTDSSTDTQYF. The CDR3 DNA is TGTGCCAGCAGCTTAAGGACTGATTCTAGCACAGATACGCAGTATTTT.